Given below is one T cell receptor beta chain in context. The V segment lost 0 bases and the J segment 4 bases; nucleotides outside the gene matches: 19. In germline, CDR1 is SGHAT, CDR2 FQNNGV. The CDR3 extends over 20 amino acids. Per the original data handling: Reference gene primer amplification yielded estimated nucleated cell counts. This table comes from immunoSEQ multiplex PCR, and its TCRdb copy is limited to in-frame clones, with some not included. That table is the source of V, J and clone size, and D and trimming were worked out from the DNA. The profile covers under 200,000 clones, with about 88% appearing a single time and 5% to 6.5% taken by the ten largest. The data were obtained in a study of blood T cell repertoires in COVID-19.

The gene calls are TRBV11-2 and TRBJ2-3, with 7 bases aligning to TRBD2. Input material: peripheral blood. This clonotype was obtained from a middle-aged man with active or convalescent COVID-19. The chain's CDR3 is CASSLEVSGGGSGVADTQYF. The CDR3 DNA reads as TGTGCCAGCAGCTTAGAAGTCTCGGGAGGAGGGTCCGGGGTGGCAGATACGCAGTATTTT. Full variable domain (rest looked up from reference TRBV11-2 and TRBJ2-3): EAGVAQSPRYKIIEKRQSVAFWCNPISGHATLYWYQQILGQGPKLLIQFQNNGVVDDSQLPKDRFSAERLKGVDSTLKIQPAKLEDSAVYLCASSLEVSGGGSGVADTQYFGPGTRLTVL.